Each of the 12 T cell receptor beta chains below was sequenced from the same sample in a study of PD-1 blockade in classical Hodgkin lymphoma (dated by TCRdb to about 2020). The intended sense of this specimen's time point label: cycle 4 day 1 (C4D1), after less than seven weeks of nivolumab. All trial patients had relapsed after autologous stem cell transplantation, with cohorts A, B and C differing in prior brentuximab vedotin exposure. Library method: the immunoSEQ multiplex PCR assay. TCRdb re-hosts the immuneACCESS table, in-frame sequences only. Its copies lack some clones; in the studies checked, an unresolved V gene accounts for under half of them, and the cause for the rest is not known. For this sample there are 80,000 to 100,000 clones; just over 90% appear just once. Around 2% of the sample is in the top ten clones. Sample: peripheral blood mononuclear cells (PBMCs), taken before the fourth cycle of nivolumab. The receptors here all came from a human donor with classical Hodgkin lymphoma.

The rearrangement links TRBV19 to TRBJ2-3; 11 bases are a match to TRBD2. CDR3 length: 15 amino acids. The V and J ends lost 2 bases and 3 bases, in that order; junction bases with no gene match: 1. From germline, CDR1 is LNHDA and CDR2 SQIVND (reference sequence). Here the CDR3 DNA reads TGTGCCAGTAGTATACTAGCGGGAGGAACAGATACGCAGTATTTT. Protein product: CASSILAGGTDTQYF.

The V and J genes are TRBV7-9 and TRBJ2-2; TRBD1 aligns across 7 bases. The CDR3 consists of 17 residues. Germline CDR1 and CDR2: SEHNR and FQNEAQ (reference sequence). V trimming: 5 bases; J trimming: 8 bases; junction bases outside the gene matches: 17. The CDR3 loop is CASSRDRTGPGEGELFF. The CDR3 coding sequence is TGTGCCAGCAGCCGCGATCGGACAGGTCCAGGAGAGGGGGAGCTGTTTTTT.

The chain joins TRBV5-6 to TRBJ2-3, with 7 bases fitting TRBD2. J gave up 2 bases and V 0 bases, and 12 bases lay outside the gene matches. The CDR3 has 18 residues. Germline assignment: CDR1 SGHDT and CDR2 YYEEEE. The DNA for the CDR3 is TGTGCCAGCAGCTTGGATCACCCAATAAGCGGGGTCACAGATACGCAGTATTTT. It specifies CASSLDHPISGVTDTQYF.

The V gene is TRBV6-4, the J gene TRBJ2-1; 14 nucleotides agree with TRBD2. Per the germline V gene, CDR1 is MRHNA and CDR2 is SNTAGT. The J segment lost 7 bases and the V segment lost 6 bases, leaving 8 bases of the junction unmatched. This CDR3 is 16 amino acids long. The CDR3 DNA is TGTGCCAGCAGCGGGACTAGCGGGAGTTTGAGGAATGAGCAGTTCTTC. Translation: CASSGTSGSLRNEQFF.

This chain uses TRBV7-9 with TRBJ2-2, with TRBD2 identical over 7 bases. This CDR3 is 15 amino acids long. Germline CDR1 and CDR2: SEHNR and FQNEAQ (reference sequence). With 4 bases clipped from V and 1 base from J, the junction kept 3 bases outside the gene matches. CDR3 sequence (DNA): TGTGCCAGCAGCTCCAGGGAGGGGAACACCGGGGAGCTGTTTTTT. The encoded protein is CASSSREGNTGELFF.

The chain links TRBV6-6 to TRBJ2-2, with D possibly being TRBD2 (7 bases). Germline V CDR1 and CDR2: MNHNY, SVGAGI (reference sequence). Trimming stripped 8 bases from V and 4 bases from J, with 17 bases between. The CDR3 covers 15 residues. The CDR3 sequence is CASWPSGTPTGELFF. The CDR3, as DNA: TGTGCCAGCTGGCCGAGCGGGACACCCACCGGGGAGCTGTTTTTT.

V and J are TRBV28 and TRBJ2-1; 8 bases align to TRBD1. The germline V gene has CDR1 MDHEN and CDR2 SYDVKM. This CDR3 contains 15 residues. The trim removed 4 bases at V and 3 bases at J, leaving 5 bases unmatched. CDR3 region: CASSSGGANYNEQFF. CDR3 nucleotide sequence: TGTGCCAGCAGTTCAGGGGGCGCGAACTACAATGAGCAGTTCTTC.

The V gene is TRBV28, the J gene TRBJ1-4; 10 bases map to TRBD1. Germline assignment: CDR1 MDHEN and CDR2 SYDVKM. Unmatched junction bases numbered 3, after V lost 1 base and J lost 4 bases. CDR3 length equals 16 residues. Here the CDR3 reads CASSLSWDRGNEKLFF. The CDR3 DNA reads as TGTGCCAGCAGTTTATCTTGGGACAGGGGTAATGAAAAACTGTTTTTT.

The chain has TRBV4-1 and TRBJ2-7, with 11 bases aligning to TRBD2. After removal of 3 bases from V and 6 bases from J, the junction contained 4 bases not matched to a gene. CDR1 is MGHRA, CDR2 YSYEKL, per germline. The CDR3 covers 14 residues. The CDR3 spells CASSQTSGMVEQYF. DNA for the CDR3: TGCGCCAGCAGCCAGACTAGCGGGATGGTCGAGCAGTACTTC.

This sequence joins TRBV30 and TRBJ1-2; D is unresolved. Germline CDR1 is GTSNPN and CDR2 is SVGIG (reference sequence). The CDR3 length is 13 residues. V lost 4 bases to trimming and J lost 6 bases, with 15 bases between them. In DNA, the CDR3 is TGTGCCTGGATCGGGCGAGGGATCCATGGCTACACCTTC. It codes for CAWIGRGIHGYTF. Looking up the rest from reference TRBV30 and TRBJ1-2 gives the full variable domain: SQTIHQWPATLVQPVGSPLSLECTVEGTSNPNLYWYRQAAGRGLQLLFYSVGIGQISSEVPQNLSASRPQDRQFILSSKKLLLSDSGFYLCAWIGRGIHGYTFGSGTRLTVV.

J is TRBJ1-2 and V is TRBV28; TRBD1 is a possible D gene (6 bases). CDR1 is MDHEN and CDR2 is SYDVKM in the germline V gene. The CDR3 runs to 15 residues. The ends were cut back, 8 bases at V and 2 bases at J, with 18 bases in the middle. CDR3 loop: CASQVGGGKNYGYTF. CDR3 DNA sequence: TGTGCCAGCCAGGTTGGGGGGGGCAAAAACTATGGCTACACCTTC.

This clone was seen once. The chain is built from TRBV6-5 and TRBJ1-1; D perhaps matches TRBD1 (6 bases). CDR3 length: 14 residues. Germline V CDR1 and CDR2: MNHEY, SVGAGI. V shed 11 bases and J shed 6 bases, with 22 bases lying between them. This chain's CDR3 is CAVNRDPLSAEAFF. In nucleotides, the CDR3 is TGTGCCGTAAACAGGGACCCACTATCCGCTGAAGCTTTCTTT.